What follows describes a single T cell receptor beta chain. In the authors' workflow: Estimation of nucleated cell counts was performed using reference gene primer amplification. This table comes from immunoSEQ multiplex PCR, and its TCRdb copy is limited to in-frame clones, with some not included. V and J calls and clone size come straight from that table; D and trimming were deduced from the DNA. Counted here are fewer than 450,000 clones, about 91% occurring once; the ten biggest clones make up 10% to 15%. It was during active infection that Seattle patients were enrolled and then longitudinally followed. The CDR3 is 13 residues long. Germline values: CDR1 MNHEY, CDR2 SVGAGI. V was clipped by 4 bases and J by 9 bases; unmatched bases: 3. The data derive from a study of blood T cell repertoires in COVID-19. Across the whole study: Samples representing acute and convalescent COVID-19 were sourced from the United States, Italy and Spain. The cDNA or gDNA used as material had been derived from T cells, B-cell-depleted T cells, or PBMCs.

This TCR derives from a woman aged 45-65 years with COVID-19, enrolled during active disease. The sequencing input was peripheral blood. This sequence joins TRBV6-5 and TRBJ1-6; 7 bases match TRBD1. Written as DNA, the CDR3 is TGTGCCAGCAGTTCACCAGGGGGTTCACCCCTCCACTTT. Its protein product is CASSSPGGSPLHF.